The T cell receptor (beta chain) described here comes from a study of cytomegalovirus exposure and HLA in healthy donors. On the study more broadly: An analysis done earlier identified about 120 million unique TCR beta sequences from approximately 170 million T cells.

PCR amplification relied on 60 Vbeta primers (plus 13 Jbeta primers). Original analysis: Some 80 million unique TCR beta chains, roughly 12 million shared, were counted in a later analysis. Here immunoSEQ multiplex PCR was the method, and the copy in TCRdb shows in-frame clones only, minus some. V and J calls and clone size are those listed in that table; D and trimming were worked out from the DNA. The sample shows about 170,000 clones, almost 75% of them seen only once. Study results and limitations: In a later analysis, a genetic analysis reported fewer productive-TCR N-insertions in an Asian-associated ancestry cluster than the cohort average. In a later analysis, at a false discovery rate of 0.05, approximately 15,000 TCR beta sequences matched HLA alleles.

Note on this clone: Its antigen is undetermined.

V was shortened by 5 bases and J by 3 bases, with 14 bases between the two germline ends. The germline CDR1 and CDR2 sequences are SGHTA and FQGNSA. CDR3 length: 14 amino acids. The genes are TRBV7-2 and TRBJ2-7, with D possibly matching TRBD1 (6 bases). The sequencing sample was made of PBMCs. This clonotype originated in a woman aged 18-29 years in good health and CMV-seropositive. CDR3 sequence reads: CASSRGRGGYEQYF. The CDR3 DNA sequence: TGTGCCAGCAGCCGTGGCAGGGGTGGCTACGAGCAGTACTTC. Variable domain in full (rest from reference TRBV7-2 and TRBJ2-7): GAGVSQSPSNKVTEKGKDVELRCDPISGHTALYWYRQSLGQGLEFLIYFQGNSAPDKSGLPSDRFSAERTGGSVSTLTIQRTQQEDSAVYLCASSRGRGGYEQYFGPGTRLTVT.